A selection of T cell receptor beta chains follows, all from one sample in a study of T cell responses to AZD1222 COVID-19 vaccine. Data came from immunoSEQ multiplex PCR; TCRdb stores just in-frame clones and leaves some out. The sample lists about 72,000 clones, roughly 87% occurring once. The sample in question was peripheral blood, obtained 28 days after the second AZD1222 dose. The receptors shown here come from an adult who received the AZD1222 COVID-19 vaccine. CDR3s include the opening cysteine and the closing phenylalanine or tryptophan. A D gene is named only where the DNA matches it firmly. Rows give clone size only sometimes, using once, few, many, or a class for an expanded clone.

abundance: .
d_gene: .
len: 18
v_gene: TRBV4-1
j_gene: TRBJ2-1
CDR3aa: CASSQEVVVSGPYNEQFF
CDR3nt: TGCGCCAGCAGCCAAGAGGTTGTCGTCAGCGGCCCCTACAATGAGCAGTTCTTC

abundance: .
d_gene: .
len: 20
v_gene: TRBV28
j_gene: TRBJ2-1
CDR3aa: CASSLRGIRSGSNSYNEQFF
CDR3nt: TGTGCCAGCAGTTTGAGGGGGATTAGGTCAGGGAGTAACTCCTACAATGAGCAGTTCTTC

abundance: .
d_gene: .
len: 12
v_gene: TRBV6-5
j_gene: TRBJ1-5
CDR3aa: CASGRENQPQHF
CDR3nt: TGTGCCAGCGGTAGGGAAAATCAGCCCCAGCATTTT

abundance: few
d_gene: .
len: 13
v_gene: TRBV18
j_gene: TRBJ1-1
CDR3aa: CASSLTHDTEAFF
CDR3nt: TGTGCCAGCTCACTAACCCATGACACTGAAGCTTTCTTT

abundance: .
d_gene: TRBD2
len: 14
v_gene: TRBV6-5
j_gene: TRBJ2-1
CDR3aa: CASKVERGYNEQFF
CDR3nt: TGTGCCAGCAAGGTCGAGCGGGGGTACAATGAGCAGTTCTTC

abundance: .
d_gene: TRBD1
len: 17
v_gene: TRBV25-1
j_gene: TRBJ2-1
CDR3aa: CASNAAGGASGYNEQFF
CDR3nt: TGTGCCAGCAATGCGGCAGGGGGCGCTTCGGGCTACAATGAGCAGTTCTTC

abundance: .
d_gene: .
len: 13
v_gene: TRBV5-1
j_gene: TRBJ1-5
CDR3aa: CASSLGPNQPQHF
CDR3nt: TGCGCCAGCAGCTTGGGGCCCAATCAGCCCCAGCATTTT

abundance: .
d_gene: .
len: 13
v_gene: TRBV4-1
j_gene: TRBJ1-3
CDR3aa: CASSQEDRYTIYF
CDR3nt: TGCGCCAGCAGCCAAGAAGACCGGTACACCATATATTTT

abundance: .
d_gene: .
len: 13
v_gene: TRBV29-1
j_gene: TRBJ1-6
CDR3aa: CSVAQNRVSPLHF
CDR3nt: TGCAGCGTTGCTCAGAACAGGGTTTCACCCCTCCACTTT

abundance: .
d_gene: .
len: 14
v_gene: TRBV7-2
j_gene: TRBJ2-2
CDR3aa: CASRGLANTGELFF
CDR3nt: TGTGCCAGCAGAGGGCTAGCTAACACCGGGGAGCTGTTTTTT

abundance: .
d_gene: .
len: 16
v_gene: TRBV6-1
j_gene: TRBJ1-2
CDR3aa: CASSESPANKNYGYTF
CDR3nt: TGTGCCAGCAGTGAATCACCGGCAAACAAAAACTATGGCTACACCTTC

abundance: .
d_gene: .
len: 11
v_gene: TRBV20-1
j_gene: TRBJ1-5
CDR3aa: CSAGQHQPQHF
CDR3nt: TGCAGTGCAGGACAGCATCAGCCCCAGCATTTT

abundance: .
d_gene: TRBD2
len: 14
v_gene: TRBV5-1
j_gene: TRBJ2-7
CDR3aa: CASSLVGGGNEQYF
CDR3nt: TGCGCCAGCAGCTTGGTCGGGGGAGGGAACGAGCAGTACTTC

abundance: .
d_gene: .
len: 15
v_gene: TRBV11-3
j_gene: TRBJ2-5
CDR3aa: CASGPRGSARETQYF
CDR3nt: TGTGCCAGCGGCCCCCGGGGGTCAGCAAGAGAGACCCAGTACTTC

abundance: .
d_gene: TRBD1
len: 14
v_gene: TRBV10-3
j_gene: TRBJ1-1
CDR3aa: CAIRSGQGYTEAFF
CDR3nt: TGTGCCATCAGATCGGGACAGGGGTACACTGAAGCTTTCTTT

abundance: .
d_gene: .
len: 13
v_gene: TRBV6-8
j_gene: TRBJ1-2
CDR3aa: CATTETVNYGYTF
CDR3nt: TGTGCCACGACGGAAACAGTTAACTATGGCTACACCTTC

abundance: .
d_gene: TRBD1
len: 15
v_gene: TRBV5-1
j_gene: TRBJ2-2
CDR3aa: CASSRTGSGTGELFF
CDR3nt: TGCGCCAGCAGCAGGACAGGGAGCGGCACCGGGGAGCTGTTTTTT

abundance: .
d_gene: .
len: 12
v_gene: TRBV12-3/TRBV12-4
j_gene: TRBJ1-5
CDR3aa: CACGWGEQPQHF
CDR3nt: TGTGCCTGCGGGTGGGGGGAGCAGCCCCAGCATTTT

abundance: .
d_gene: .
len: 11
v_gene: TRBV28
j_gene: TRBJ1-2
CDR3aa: CASSSQGRYTF
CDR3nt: TGTGCCAGCAGTTCCCAGGGTCGCTACACCTTC

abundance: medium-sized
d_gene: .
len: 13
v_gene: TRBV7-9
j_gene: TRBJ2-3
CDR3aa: CASNRRGLDTQYF
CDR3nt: TGTGCCAGCAACAGGCGGGGCCTAGATACGCAGTATTTT

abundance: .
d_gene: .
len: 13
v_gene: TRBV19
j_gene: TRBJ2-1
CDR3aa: CASSGTPYNEQFF
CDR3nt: TGTGCCAGTAGCGGGACGCCCTACAATGAGCAGTTCTTC

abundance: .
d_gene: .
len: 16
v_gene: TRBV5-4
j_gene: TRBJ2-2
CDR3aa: CASSLDPGTNTGELFF
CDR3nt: TGTGCCAGCAGCTTGGATCCGGGAACAAACACCGGGGAGCTGTTTTTT

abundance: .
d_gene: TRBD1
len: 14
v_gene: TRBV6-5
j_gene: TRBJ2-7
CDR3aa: CASTLTRQGGEQYF
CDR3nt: TGTGCCAGCACCCTGACCCGACAGGGGGGCGAGCAGTACTTC

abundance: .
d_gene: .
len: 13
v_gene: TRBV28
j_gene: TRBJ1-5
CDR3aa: CASEAGWTQPQHF
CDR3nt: TGTGCCAGCGAGGCAGGGTGGACTCAGCCCCAGCATTTT

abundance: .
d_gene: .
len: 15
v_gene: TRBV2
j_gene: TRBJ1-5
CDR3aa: CASSSTANSNQPQHF
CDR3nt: TGTGCCAGCAGTTCGACAGCTAATAGCAATCAGCCCCAGCATTTT

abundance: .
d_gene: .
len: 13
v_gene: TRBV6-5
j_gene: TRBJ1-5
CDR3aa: CASRGGTNQPQHF
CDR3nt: TGTGCCAGCAGGGGGGGTACCAATCAGCCCCAGCATTTT

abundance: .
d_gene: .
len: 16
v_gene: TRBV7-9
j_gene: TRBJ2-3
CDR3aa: CASRPGLSGDTDTQYF
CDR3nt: TGTGCCAGCAGGCCGGGACTTAGCGGAGACACAGATACGCAGTATTTT

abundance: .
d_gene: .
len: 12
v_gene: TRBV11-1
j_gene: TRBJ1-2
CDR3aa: CASSPGHFGYTF
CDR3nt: TGTGCCAGCAGCCCGGGACATTTCGGCTACACCTTC

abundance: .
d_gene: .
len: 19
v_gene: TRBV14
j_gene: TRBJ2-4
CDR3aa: CASSQGVLGTPLAKNIQYF
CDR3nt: TGTGCCAGCAGCCAAGGGGTCCTAGGTACCCCCCTTGCCAAAAACATTCAGTACTTC

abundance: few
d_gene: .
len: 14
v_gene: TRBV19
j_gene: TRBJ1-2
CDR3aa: CASTYSRASYGYTF
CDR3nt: TGTGCCAGTACATACTCCAGGGCTTCCTATGGCTACACCTTC

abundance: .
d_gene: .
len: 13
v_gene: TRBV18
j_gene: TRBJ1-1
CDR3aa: CASSPQQNTEAFF
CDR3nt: TGTGCCAGCTCACCACAGCAGAACACTGAAGCTTTCTTT

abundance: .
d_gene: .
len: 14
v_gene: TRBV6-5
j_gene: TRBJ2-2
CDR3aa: CASTAFANTGELFF
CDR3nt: TGTGCCAGCACCGCTTTTGCGAACACCGGGGAGCTGTTTTTT

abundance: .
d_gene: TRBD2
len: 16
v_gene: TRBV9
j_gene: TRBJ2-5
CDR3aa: CASSETVGAGGGTQYF
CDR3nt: TGTGCCAGCAGCGAAACCGTCGGAGCGGGCGGGGGGACCCAGTACTTC

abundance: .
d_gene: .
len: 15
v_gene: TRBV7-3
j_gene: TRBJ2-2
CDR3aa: CASSPTGSYTGELFF
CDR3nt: TGTGCCAGCAGCCCCACGGGTAGTTACACCGGGGAGCTGTTTTTT

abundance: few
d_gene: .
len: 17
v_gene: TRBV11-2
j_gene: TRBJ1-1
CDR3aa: CASSPLRTGSWVTEAFF
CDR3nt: TGTGCCAGCAGCCCCTTGAGAACAGGGAGTTGGGTGACTGAAGCTTTCTTT